Listed here are 21 T cell receptor beta chains from one sample, sequenced in a study of human T cells and chemical hapten exposure. Time point meaning: patch test 3, about 24 weeks after DPC sensitization. Treatment noted: therapeutic diphenylcyclopropenone sensitization with weekly scalp DPC. Using its own MiXCR run on the RACE reads, TCRdb lists one record per CDR3 protein. The sample lists 150,000 to 200,000 distinct CDR3 sequences, around 30% occurring once. The material sequenced was whole blood, taken in connection with sensitization to the hapten diphenylcyclopropenone (DPC). Every receptor here comes from a young woman with alopecia areata. Some clones in this sample may be carry-over from other donors' samples.

CDR3 in DNA: TGTGCCAGCAGTACCGGGACGGCCGGGGAGCTGTTTTTT. The encoded protein is CASSTGTAGELFF. The chain joins TRBV12-3 or TRBV12-4 to TRBJ2-2; either TRBD1 or TRBD2 may supply D (5 bases each). The CDR3 extends over 13 amino acids. Trimming cost V 5 bases and J 6 bases, with 10 bases left between them.

This rearrangement joins TRBV7-2 to TRBJ1-5; D is ambiguous. This CDR3 is 12 amino acids long. CDR1 SGHTA and CDR2 FQGNSA come from the germline V gene. Trimming stripped 1 base from V and 11 bases from J, with 9 bases between. CDR3 protein: CASSLEVGSQHF. Written as DNA, the CDR3 is TGTGCCAGCAGCTTAGAGGTCGGGTCCCAGCATTTT. Together with reference TRBV7-2 and TRBJ1-5, the CDR3 gives the full variable domain: GAGVSQSPSNKVTEKGKDVELRCDPISGHTALYWYRQSLGQGLEFLIYFQGNSAPDKSGLPSDRFSAERTGGSVSTLTIQRTQQEDSAVYLCASSLEVGSQHFGDGTRLSIL.

The gene calls are TRBV18 and TRBJ2-2, with D uncertain. Between the trimmed V and J ends, which lost 5 bases and 2 bases, there was a span of 12 bases. The CDR3 totals 15 residues. Germline CDR1 is KGHSH and CDR2 is LQKENI. The CDR3 region has the DNA TGTGCCAGCTCAACACTCGACGGTAACACCGGGGAGCTGTTTTTT. Encoded protein: CASSTLDGNTGELFF.

The table lists this clonotype with many counts. The chain links TRBV25-1 to TRBJ1-2; TRBD1 might be the D (6 bases). CDR1 MGHDK and CDR2 SYGVNS come from the germline V gene. The CDR3 is 12 residues long. Trimming stripped 11 bases from V and 4 bases from J, with 14 bases between. CDR3 coding DNA: TGTGCCTCCCTCGGACAGTTCTATGGCTACACCTTC. Protein product: CASLGQFYGYTF.

The chain is built from TRBV27 and TRBJ1-5, with 8 bases matching TRBD1. Germline lookup yields CDR1 MNHEY and CDR2 SMNVEV (reference sequence). The CDR3 sequence is 16 residues long. The V gene end was trimmed by 5 bases and the J gene end by 4 bases; junction bases not matched to a gene: 10. The CDR3 reads CASSAYSQGANQPQHF. The CDR3 coding sequence is TGTGCCAGCAGTGCTTACTCCCAGGGGGCTAATCAGCCCCAGCATTTT.

There are many counts of this clonotype. The chain joins TRBV7-9 to TRBJ1-5, with D hard to call. The V end was cut by 4 bases, the J end by 5 bases, with 9 bases between. Germline CDR1 SEHNR, CDR2 FQNEAQ (reference sequence). The CDR3 is 13 residues long. The CDR3 nucleotides read TGTGCCAGCAGCTCCCGGCGCGATCAGCCCCAGCATTTT. Encoded protein: CASSSRRDQPQHF.

The V call is TRBV18, the J call TRBJ1-2, with D perhaps matching TRBD1 (6 bases). V lost 2 bases and J 4 bases, leaving 17 bases between the germline ends. The CDR3 has 16 residues. Looked up from germline, CDR1 is KGHSH and CDR2 is LQKENI. This chain's CDR3 is CASSPVIGRGFYGYTF. The DNA for the CDR3 is TGTGCCAGCTCACCAGTAATCGGCAGGGGATTCTATGGCTACACCTTC.

V usage is TRBV12-3 or TRBV12-4 and J usage is TRBJ2-2; D is possibly TRBD2 (5 bases). Trimming pared 6 bases from V and 7 bases from J, leaving 12 bases between. This CDR3 is built from 13 residues. Here the CDR3 DNA reads TGTGCCAGCAGGGGGAGTGCGGGCGGGGAGCTGTTTTTT. Translation: CASRGSAGGELFF.

The chain uses TRBV20-1 and TRBJ2-2, with D possibly matching TRBD2 (6 bases). Germline-derived CDR1 and CDR2 are DFQATT and SNEGSKA (reference sequence). Trimming left V 0 bases short and J 7 bases short, with 15 bases between. This CDR3 spans 15 amino acids. CDR3 sequence reads: CSARDGPSDNGELFF. CDR3 nucleotides: TGCAGTGCTAGAGATGGTCCTAGCGATAACGGGGAGCTGTTTTTT.

Only a few counts were recorded for this clonotype. The rearrangement joins TRBV11-1 to TRBJ1-1; D call uncertain. Germline values: CDR1 SGHAT, CDR2 FQDESV (reference sequence). The CDR3 is 14 residues long. V lost 2 bases to trimming and J lost 4 bases, with 11 bases between them. Here the CDR3 reads CASSLQRLSTEAFF. As DNA, the CDR3 is TGTGCCAGCAGCTTACAAAGACTCTCCACTGAAGCTTTCTTT.

This clonotype was detected a few times. This chain joins TRBV29-1 and TRBJ1-2; D remains ambiguous. The CDR3 runs to 14 residues. V was pared by 0 bases and J by 4 bases, with 12 bases between. Germline V gives CDR1 SQVTM, CDR2 ANQGSEA. In DNA form, the CDR3 reads TGCAGCGTTGAAGATTTCGTCAGCCGCTATGGCTACACCTTC. The encoded protein is CSVEDFVSRYGYTF.

This chain joins TRBV5-1 and TRBJ2-3, with 8 bases lining up with TRBD2. V shed 6 bases and J 2 bases; nucleotides not matched to a gene: 11. The CDR3 runs to 16 residues. Germline V gene sequence: CDR1 SGHRS, CDR2 YFSETQ. CDR3 coding DNA: TGCGCCAGCAACGTCGGACTAGCTGACTCCACAGATACGCAGTATTTT. As protein: CASNVGLADSTDTQYF.

The gene calls are TRBV20-1 and TRBJ2-1; tentative D call: TRBD2 (7 bases). Germline CDR1 reads DFQATT; CDR2 reads SNEGSKA (reference sequence). This CDR3 has 17 residues. The V gene lost 2 bases and the J gene lost 5 bases, with 22 bases spanning the gap. This chain's CDR3 is CSARKGLVGGRDNEQFF. CDR3 nucleotides: TGCAGTGCTAGAAAGGGGTTGGTGGGGGGGCGCGACAATGAGCAGTTCTTC.

This clonotype was found a few times. The chain uses TRBV6-5 and TRBJ2-1, with 8 nucleotides matching TRBD2. The CDR3 has 15 amino acids. The trim removed 5 bases at V and 0 bases at J, leaving 3 bases unmatched. Germline V CDR1 and CDR2: MNHEY, SVGAGI. The CDR3, as DNA: TGTGCCAGCAGTAAAGGGACTAGCTCCTACAATGAGCAGTTCTTC. Amino acids: CASSKGTSSYNEQFF.

This clonotype has only a few counts. The chain recombines TRBV3-1 with TRBJ2-3; TRBD2 is a possible D gene (5 bases). The CDR3 runs to 13 residues. Germline loops: CDR1 LGHDT, CDR2 YNNKEL (reference sequence). The ends were cut back, 1 base at V and 8 bases at J, with 10 bases in the middle. The CDR3 sequence: CASSQGELTTQYF. In DNA, the CDR3 is TGTGCCAGCAGCCAAGGGGAGCTAACTACGCAGTATTTT.

The V gene is TRBV15, the J gene TRBJ2-3, with D unclear. The germline CDR1 and CDR2 sequences are LNHNV and YYDKDF (reference sequence). V was shortened by 1 base and J by 1 base, with 0 bases between the two germline ends. The CDR3 length is 12 residues. CDR3 protein: CATSRGTDTQYF. CDR3 nucleotides: TGTGCCACCAGCAGAGGCACAGATACGCAGTATTTT.

This clonotype was counted only a few times. The chain combines TRBV6-6 with TRBJ2-5, with D perhaps TRBD2 (7 bases). Germline CDR1 is MNHNY and CDR2 is SVGAGI (reference sequence). The ends were cut back, 4 bases at V and 5 bases at J, with 17 bases in the middle. CDR3 length equals 15 residues. The CDR3 loop is CASSSPGGPLETQYF. The CDR3 DNA reads TGTGCCAGCAGTTCCCCGGGGGGCCCTTTGGAGACCCAGTACTTC.

The chain uses TRBV7-8 and TRBJ1-2; TRBD1 matches 10 bases. This CDR3 spans 14 amino acids. In germline, CDR1 is SGHVS, CDR2 FQNEAQ. J lost 8 bases, V lost 2 bases, and 5 bases had no gene match. CDR3 nucleotide sequence: TGTGCCAGCAGCTTAAGGGACAGGGGTAACGGCTACACCTTC. It yields the protein CASSLRDRGNGYTF.

This clonotype turned up a few times. The chain is built from TRBV7-8 and TRBJ1-1; no firm D call. The CDR3 is 17 amino acids. Looked up from germline, CDR1 is SGHVS and CDR2 is FQNEAQ. With 5 bases removed from V and 0 bases from J, the gap between germline ends came to 19 bases. This CDR3 is CASSLGRTLRMNTEAFF. CDR3 nucleotides: TGTGCCAGCAGCCTAGGTAGGACCTTAAGGATGAACACTGAAGCTTTCTTT.

This clonotype was detected a few times. The chain recombines TRBV5-1 with TRBJ2-5; TRBD2 aligns across 11 bases. Germline V gene data show CDR1 as SGHRS and CDR2 as YFSETQ. This CDR3 contains 14 residues. V lost 6 bases, J lost 3 bases, and 4 bases stayed unmatched. The CDR3 DNA sequence: TGCGCCAGCAACTCACTAGCGGGAGAAGAGACCCAGTACTTC. Translated: CASNSLAGEETQYF.

The chain combines TRBV7-9 with TRBJ2-7; 8 bases align to TRBD1. Germline loops: CDR1 SEHNR, CDR2 FQNEAQ (reference sequence). V gave up 5 bases and J gave up 3 bases; unmatched junction bases: 6. The CDR3 sequence is 14 residues long. CDR3 in DNA: TGTGCCAGCAGCAATGACAGGGGCGGCTACGAGCAGTACTTC. It codes for CASSNDRGGYEQYF.